This TCR beta chain was obtained from a study of blood T cell repertoires in COVID-19. Per the study methods: From reference gene primer amplification, estimates of nucleated cell counts were derived. Profiling relied on immunoSEQ multiplex PCR, and the TCRdb table lists in-frame clones only, not all of them. V and J calls and clone size come straight from that table; D and trimming were deduced from the DNA. The table has over 150,000 clones, approximately 91% seen once. This receptor was taken from a man over 45 with acute or convalescent COVID-19. Sequenced material: peripheral blood.

In nucleotides, the CDR3 is TGTGCCGCTAGACAGGGGAGCTACAATGAGCAGTTCTTC. This encodes CAARQGSYNEQFF. This chain links TRBV10-3 with TRBJ2-1; 8 positions match TRBD1. J was trimmed by 3 bases and V by 11 bases; bases with no gene match: 6. From germline, CDR1 is ENHRY and CDR2 SYGVKD. The CDR3 has 13 residues.